The clone carrying this TCR beta chain was detected a few times. The antigen remains unidentified. With V trimmed by 5 bases and J by 7 bases, 13 bases remained unmatched. The length of the CDR3 is 15 residues. Germline V gene lookup returns CDR1 MDHEN and CDR2 SYDVKM. The data stem from a study of OX40 agonist ivuxolimab in advanced cancers. Generated by immunoSEQ multiplex PCR, the TCRdb table keeps only in-frame clones and is missing some. The repertoire holds about 110,000 clones, with over 85% as singletons. Broader study findings: Patients who responded partially at 0.1-3.0 mg/kg showed clonal expansion ranking among the lowest.

This chain connects TRBV28 to TRBJ1-2; TRBD1 matches at 7 bases. This receptor was obtained from an adult with an advanced solid tumor such as melanoma, head and neck, liver or kidney cancer. Sequencing was performed on CD4+ or CD8+ T cells sorted from blood, taken in a trial of the OX40 agonist ivuxolimab. CDR3 coding DNA: TGTGCCAGCAGTGCCCCAGACAGGGTTCAAGGTGGCTACACCTTC. Its protein product is CASSAPDRVQGGYTF.